This entry is about one T cell receptor (beta chain). The source of the sample is a study of shared clonotypes between healthy human individuals. CDR3 length equals 14 residues. V was trimmed by 4 bases and J by 4 bases, leaving 15 bases between them. CDR1 is SGHNT and CDR2 is YYREEE in the germline V gene (reference sequence). The naive CD8 population came from CD45RO-negative cells selected for CCR7, without terminally differentiated effector memory CD45RA+ cells. On sorted subsets, replicate PCRs used 200 to 250 ng DNA, or 25,000 to 35,000 T cell genomes. Clones were sequenced by immunoSEQ multiplex PCR, and TCRdb holds only the in-frame ones, with some missing. The sample consists of about 2.1 million clones, around 95% of them appearing once.

The V gene is TRBV5-4, the J gene TRBJ2-7; TRBD1 is a possible D gene (5 bases). The TCR was taken from a man aged 18 to 30 in good health. Some clones in this sample may be carry-over from other donors' samples. The sample consisted of naive CD8+ T cells from PBMCs. In DNA form, the CDR3 reads TGTGCCAGCAGCCTAGACAGAAATTGGTACGAGCAGTACTTC. Translating it yields CASSLDRNWYEQYF.